One and the same sample provided the 20 T cell receptor beta chains below, sequenced in a study of T cell repertoires in cytomegalovirus infection. No cognate antigen is known for these TCRs. TCRdb used MiXCR to reprocess the reads, holding one entry per CDR3 protein. This sample carries approximately 910,000 distinct CDR3 sequences, roughly 31% of them seen once, and the ten largest clones take roughly 13%. The material sequenced was cultured CD8+ T cells from PBMCs, taken from culture after CMV antigen stimulation. These receptors all stem from a human donor in good health (CMV status not recorded). Some clones in this sample may be carry-over from other donors' samples.

This chain uses TRBV12-3 or TRBV12-4 with TRBJ2-5; D unresolved. CDR3 length: 13 amino acids. V shed 3 bases and J shed 0 bases, with 5 bases lying between them. CDR3 sequence reads: CASSFEYQETQYF. CDR3 DNA sequence: TGTGCCAGCAGTTTCGAGTACCAAGAGACCCAGTACTTC.

V gene TRBV10-3 combines with J gene TRBJ1-6; D unresolved. Per the germline V gene, CDR1 is ENHRY and CDR2 is SYGVKD. The CDR3 loop spans 12 amino acids. Trimming took 4 bases from V and 8 from J, leaving 6 bases between them. The CDR3: CAISAPHSPLHF. For the CDR3, the DNA is TGTGCCATCAGTGCCCCCCATTCACCCCTCCACTTT.

V gene TRBV4-3 combines with J gene TRBJ2-7, with 7 bases that match TRBD2. Germline CDR1 LGHNA, CDR2 YSLEER. CDR3 size: 16 residues. Losses at the gene ends were 4 bases for V and 2 bases for J; bases not matched to a gene: 11. CDR3 region: CASSPSLAASTYEQYV. CDR3 in DNA: TGCGCCAGCAGCCCTTCTCTAGCGGCCTCGACCTACGAGCAGTACGTC.

The V gene is TRBV4-1, the J gene TRBJ2-7; D not certain. The germline V gene has CDR1 MGHRA and CDR2 YSYEKL. The CDR3 runs to 14 residues. Trimming cost V 1 base and J 1 base, with 8 bases left between them. CDR3 loop: CASSQVDNSYEQYV. The CDR3 nucleotides are TGCGCCAGCAGCCAAGTTGACAATTCCTACGAGCAGTACGTC.

This sequence joins TRBV11-2 and TRBJ2-7; D is ambiguous. Germline CDR1 and CDR2: SGHAT and FQNNGV. The V and J ends lost 1 base and 2 bases respectively, with 12 bases between them. This CDR3 comprises 15 residues. As DNA, the CDR3 is TGTGCCAGCAGCTTAGGGGCAGGTCAAGCCTACGAGCAGTACTTC. Translating gives CASSLGAGQAYEQYF.

The chain is built from TRBV20-1 and TRBJ1-5; TRBD1 might be the D (6 bases). This CDR3 spans 14 amino acids. The germline V gene has CDR1 DFQATT and CDR2 SNEGSKA (reference sequence). Trimming took off 3 bases at V and 5 bases at J, with 14 bases between the two ends. The CDR3 protein is CSASQGYGDQPQHF. CDR3 nucleotide sequence: TGCAGTGCTAGTCAGGGGTACGGGGATCAGCCCCAGCATTTT.

This clonotype was found a few times. This sequence joins TRBV10-2 and TRBJ1-5; no clear D gene. Per the germline V gene, CDR1 is WSHSY and CDR2 is SAAADI. V was clipped by 0 bases and J by 6 bases, with 12 bases between them. The CDR3 totals 15 residues. The CDR3 nucleotides read TGCGCCAGCAGTGAGTCGACCCCATGGGGTCAGCCCCAGCATTTT. Residues: CASSESTPWGQPQHF.

This clonotype came up a few times. The chain is built from TRBV12-3 or TRBV12-4 and TRBJ2-1, with 7 bases matching TRBD1. This CDR3 has 15 amino acids. The ends lost 4 bases at V and 2 bases at J; junction bases unmatched: 5. DNA for the CDR3: TGTGCCAGCAGTTCGTGGGACAGTCCCTACAATGAGCAGTTCTTC. It yields the protein CASSSWDSPYNEQFF.

The gene calls are TRBV6-1 and TRBJ1-1, with a tentative D call TRBD1 (5 bases). Trimming shortened V by 0 bases and J by 0 bases, and 8 bases separated the two germline ends. CDR3 length: 15 residues. Per the germline V gene, CDR1 is MNHNS and CDR2 is SASEGT. CDR3 residues: CASSEAGRMNTEAFF. The CDR3 region has the DNA TGTGCCAGCAGTGAAGCGGGACGTATGAACACTGAAGCTTTCTTT.

This chain uses TRBV9 with TRBJ1-2, with D perhaps TRBD1 (6 bases). The germline gives CDR1 SGDLS, CDR2 YYNGEE. The CDR3 contains 12 residues. Deletions cut 4 bases from V and 7 bases from J, with 11 bases between. The CDR3, as DNA: TGTGCCAGCAGCCCCCACAGGGTTGGCTACACCTTC. Protein: CASSPHRVGYTF.

Ten or more counts support this clonotype. V is TRBV7-2 and J is TRBJ1-5; no firm D call. Germline assignment: CDR1 SGHTA and CDR2 FQGNSA. V was cut by 1 base and J by 2 bases, with 9 bases left in between. This CDR3 is built from 15 residues. The CDR3 protein is CASSLDRVGNQPQHF. DNA of the CDR3: TGTGCCAGCAGCTTAGATAGGGTTGGCAATCAGCCCCAGCATTTT.

The table lists this clonotype with a few counts. V gene TRBV7-6 combines with J gene TRBJ2-7; 10 nucleotides line up with TRBD1. Germline CDR1 is SGHVS and CDR2 is FNYEAQ. V was pared by 5 bases and J by 1 base, with 11 bases of the junction left unmatched. The CDR3 totals 17 residues. The CDR3 loop reads CASSRPGTGVGSYEQYF. The DNA of the CDR3 is TGTGCCAGCAGCCGTCCCGGGACAGGGGTCGGGTCCTACGAGCAGTACTTC.

This clonotype has ten or more counts. The chain couples TRBV12-3 or TRBV12-4 to TRBJ2-1; D is tentatively TRBD1 or TRBD2 (6 bases each). The CDR3 spans 15 residues. V was clipped by 7 bases and J by 3 bases, with 16 bases between them. The CDR3 nucleotides read TGTGCCAGCAAGGGGGGTAGCGGACACTACAATGAGCAGTTCTTC. It is translated as CASKGGSGHYNEQFF.

CDR3 bases: TGTGCCAGCAAGGACAGGGGAAAACCAGATACGCAGTATTTT. This gives the protein CASKDRGKPDTQYF. The V and J genes are TRBV25-1 and TRBJ2-3, with TRBD1 identical over 9 bases. The CDR3 loop spans 14 amino acids. V lost 7 bases, J lost 4 bases, and 6 bases stayed unmatched. Germline V lookup: CDR1 MGHDK, CDR2 SYGVNS.

CDR3 coding DNA: TGCGCCAGCAGCTGGGGGACTAGTTGGTTGTACGAGCAGTACTTC. Protein: CASSWGTSWLYEQYF. The V and J genes are TRBV5-1 and TRBJ2-7; 8 bases are shared with TRBD2. The CDR3 runs 15 residues. Germline CDR1 is SGHRS and CDR2 is YFSETQ. After removal of 3 bases from V and 4 bases from J, the junction contained 9 bases not matched to a gene.

This clonotype has a handful of counts. One end of the junction does not line up with germline, which may come from a read error. The rearrangement uses TRBV7-6 and TRBJ2-1; D is unresolved. The CDR3 is 13 residues long. Germline V gene sequence: CDR1 SGHVS, CDR2 FNYEAQ. The DNA of the CDR3 is TGTGCTAGCAGCCCATCGGGTAACAATGAGCAGTTCTTC. Residues: CASSPSGNNEQFF.

The chain links TRBV4-2 to TRBJ1-4; D is undetermined. The CDR3 is 13 residues long. The germline CDR1 and CDR2 sequences are LGHNA and YNFKEQ. Trimming took off 8 bases at V and 4 bases at J, with 11 bases between the two ends. This chain's CDR3 is CASGGSLNEKLFF. DNA for the CDR3: TGTGCCAGCGGCGGGTCCCTTAATGAAAAACTGTTTTTT.

The table lists this clonotype with a count of one. The V call is TRBV20-1, the J call TRBJ1-5; 12 bases line up with TRBD1. Germline values: CDR1 DFQATT, CDR2 SNEGSKA (reference sequence). The CDR3 has 16 residues. The ends lost 0 bases at V and 4 bases at J; junction bases unmatched: 4. The CDR3 region has the DNA TGCAGTGCTAGAGATTGGGGACAGGGGGCAAATCAGCCCCAGCATTTT. Amino acids: CSARDWGQGANQPQHF.

Note on this clonotype: One end of the junction is discordant with germline, which a read error may explain. The gene calls are TRBV7-6 and TRBJ2-6, with TRBD1 as a possible D gene (5 bases). Looked up from germline, CDR1 is SGHVS and CDR2 is FNYEAQ. The CDR3 totals 19 residues. CDR3 sequence reads: CASSQEQVTPYSGANVLTF. The CDR3, as DNA: TGTGCTAGCAGCCAGGAACAGGTGACACCTTACTCTGGGGCCAACGTCCTGACTTTC.

There are a few counts of this clonotype. The chain combines TRBV10-3 with TRBJ2-1, with TRBD1 matching 10 bases. The J segment lost 6 bases and the V segment lost 5 bases, leaving 10 bases of the junction unmatched. CDR1 ENHRY and CDR2 SYGVKD come from the germline V gene. The CDR3 sequence is 16 residues long. The CDR3 sequence: CAISYTGTGVFNEQFF. The DNA of the CDR3 is TGTGCCATCAGTTATACCGGGACAGGGGTATTCAATGAGCAGTTCTTC.